Sequencing of this TCR beta chain was carried out in a study of beta chain features in type 1 diabetes. All of the isolated RNA was reverse transcribed, so expressed TCRB transcripts were sequenced. Repertoires were generated with immunoSEQ multiplex PCR, while TCRdb's copy carries only in-frame clones and drops some. The sample yields about 250,000 clones, roughly 13% seen once. CDR1 and CDR2 (germline): LGHNA, YNFKEQ. Between the trimmed V and J ends, which lost 1 base and 5 bases, there was a span of 18 bases. The CDR3 runs 17 residues. Sorting that relied on CD45RO/CCR7/CD25/CD127/CD95/CD27 yielded CD4+ naive, central memory, regulatory and stem cell-like memory cells.

This chain connects TRBV4-2 to TRBJ2-1; the D gene is possibly TRBD2 (6 bases). Sequencing input: naive CD4+ T cells from blood. This TCR was recovered from a woman aged 40-49 years in good health. CDR3 bases: TGTGCCAGCAGCCAAGTTTGGTCGGCGGGGACCAACAATGAGCAGTTCTTC. Its translation is CASSQVWSAGTNNEQFF.